Included here is one T cell receptor (beta chain) sequence, with context. Compared with germline, one end of the junction differs, possibly owing to a read error. The entry originates in a study of blood T cell repertoires in COVID-19. Looking at the study overall: From the United States, Italy and Spain came samples of acute and convalescent COVID-19. The cDNA or gDNA used as material had been derived from T cells, B-cell-depleted T cells, or PBMCs.

Germline CDR1 LGHDT, CDR2 YNNKEL (reference sequence). The CDR3 consists of 13 residues. Authors' data handling: Counts of nucleated cells, estimated from reference gene primer amplification, were obtained. This table comes from immunoSEQ multiplex PCR, and its TCRdb copy is limited to in-frame clones, with some not included. V and J calls and clone size are as listed in that table; D and trimming were resolved from the DNA. The sample holds more than 85,000 clones, 70% to 85% seen once. The chain has TRBV3-1 (or the pseudogene TRBV3-2) and TRBJ1-2; D is unresolved. The sequenced material came from peripheral blood. This receptor was identified in a human donor in a cohort sampled during active COVID-19. The CDR3 nucleotides are TGTGGCAGCAGCCGAGGCAGGACTTATGGCTACACCTTC. As protein: CGSSRGRTYGYTF.